This T cell receptor (beta chain) originates from a study of blood T cell repertoires in COVID-19. The method was immunoSEQ multiplex PCR; TCRdb's version includes in-frame clones alone and lacks a portion of them. Of 84,000 or so clones in the sample, around nine tenths were seen once. From germline, CDR1 is PRHDT and CDR2 FYEKMQ (reference sequence). The CDR3 contains 14 residues. V was clipped by 5 bases and J by 2 bases, with 11 bases between them. This clonotype was obtained from a man aged 55 to 69 with acute or convalescent COVID-19. The sample consisted of peripheral blood. The rearrangement joins TRBV13 to TRBJ2-3; possible D gene TRBD2, 5 bases. The CDR3 nucleotides are TGTGCCAGCAGCCCCGGGGAGAACACAGATACGCAGTATTTT. Amino acids: CASSPGENTDTQYF.